This T cell receptor (beta chain) stems from a study of T-cell reconstitution after alpha-beta-depleted transplantation in children. Study results and caveats: Expanded graft clones, several hundred of them, were reportedly the source of alpha-beta T cells about two months after transplant.

In its sample, this clonotype was seen many times. The antigen remains undetermined. CDR3 length equals 14 residues. Per the germline V gene, CDR1 is MGHDK and CDR2 is SYGVNS. V was pared by 1 base and J by 3 bases, with 9 bases between. TCRbeta library construction was performed incorporating unique molecular identifiers. One entry per CDR3 protein, called by TCRdb with MiXCR from the PCR reads. The table records hundreds of thousands of distinct CDR3 sequences, around 7.8% of them present only once. The clonotype comes from a male patient aged 10-17 years who had a stem cell transplant for acute lymphoblastic leukemia, so the T cells may come from the graft donor. Material: PBMCs, mostly from graft donor cells, obtained 180 days after TCRalphabeta/CD19-depleted stem cell transplant. The gene calls are TRBV25-1 and TRBJ2-5; tentatively, D is TRBD2 (5 bases). The CDR3 bases are TGTGCCAGCAGTGAATTAAACGGGGAAGAGACCCAGTACTTC. Residues: CASSELNGEETQYF.